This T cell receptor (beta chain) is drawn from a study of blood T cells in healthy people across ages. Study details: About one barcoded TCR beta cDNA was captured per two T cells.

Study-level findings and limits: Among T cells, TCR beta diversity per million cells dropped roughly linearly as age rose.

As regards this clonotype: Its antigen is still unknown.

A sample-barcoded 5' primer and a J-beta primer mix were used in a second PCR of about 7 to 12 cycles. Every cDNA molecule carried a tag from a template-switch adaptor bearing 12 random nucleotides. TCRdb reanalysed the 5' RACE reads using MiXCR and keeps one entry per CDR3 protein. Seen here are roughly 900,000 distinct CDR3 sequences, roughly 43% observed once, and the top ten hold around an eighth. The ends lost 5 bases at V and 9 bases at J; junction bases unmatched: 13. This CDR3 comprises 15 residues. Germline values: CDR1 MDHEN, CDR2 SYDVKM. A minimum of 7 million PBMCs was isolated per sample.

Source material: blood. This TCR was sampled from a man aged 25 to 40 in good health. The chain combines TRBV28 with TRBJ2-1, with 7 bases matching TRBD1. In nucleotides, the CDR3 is TGTGCCAGCAGTACAACCTACAGGGGTCACGGTGAGCAGTTCTTC. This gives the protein CASSTTYRGHGEQFF. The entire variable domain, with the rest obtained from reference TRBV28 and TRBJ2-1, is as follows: DVKVTQSSRYLVKRTGEKVFLECVQDMDHENMFWYRQDPGLGLRLIYFSYDVKMKEKGDIPEGYSVSREKKERFSLILESASTNQTSMYLCASSTTYRGHGEQFFGPGTRLTVL.